The present TCR beta chain was sequenced within a study of Graves' ophthalmopathy and Graves' hyperthyroidism (dated by TCRdb to 2017 to 2018). Broadly, across the study: Peripheral blood samples were taken at the time of initial diagnosis, before any treatment was given. TCR beta repertoire signatures were used to distinguish Graves' ophthalmopathy from Graves' hyperthyroidism and to predict progression to ophthalmopathy. In total, approximately 140 blood samples were TCR-sequenced: fewer than 50 ophthalmopathy, over 70 hyperthyroidism and approximately 17 hyperthyroidism-to-ophthalmopathy patients. A discovery set of 90 to 100 patients (roughly 41 ophthalmopathy, 60 or so stable hyperthyroidism) was enrolled to explore V-J signatures distinguishing ophthalmopathy from hyperthyroidism. For independent validation, a separate cohort was made up of around 19 hyperthyroidism patients plus 17 patients who later progressed from hyperthyroidism to ophthalmopathy. In a handful of hyperthyroidism patients, the T-cell repertoires found in thyroid tissue were compared with those found in blood. Once sampling was done, hyperthyroidism patients were given methimazole at a starting dose of 30 mg daily, while ophthalmopathy patients were given high-dose intravenous methylprednisolone. The roughly 94 discovery patients were randomly divided into training and test sets at a 7:3 ratio.

For repertoire sequencing, the TCR beta CDR3 regions were amplified from RNA transcripts. HTBI primers and the Qiagen OneStep RT-PCR kit were used in a first-round RT-PCR, which was followed by a second-round multiplex PCR, size selection and purification. Libraries were sequenced on an Illumina HiSeq2000 using paired-end 100 bp reads. The authors' pipeline ran thus. SOAPnuke was used to process the reads, throwing out any read that had adapters, had uncalled bases, had a mean Phred below 15, or lacked an exact constant-primer or identifier match. COPE v1.2.5 was used to merge the high-quality paired reads. Each unique nucleotide sequence was treated as a clonotype, and MiTCR v1.1 was used to align the clonotypes to the IMGT TRB V, D and J references. The analysis was limited to V-J combinations with a frequency above 0.0001, which together covered approximately 99% of the repertoires. For each V-J combination, a TCR clonal expansion and chaos score was defined as F50 clonal expansion divided by the chaos observed in the TCRdist matrix. Welch's t-statistics and random forest were used to reduce features to about 14 V-J combinations, which were fed into a naive Bayes classifier. The Morisita-Horn index was used to measure how similar the thyroid and blood repertoires were. TCRdb reanalyzed the raw reads on its own, using fastp at Q25 for trimming and MiXCR for clone calling, and kept in-frame beta chains. Identical CDR3 proteins give one entry, which carries the most common genes and DNA. The V and J calls reflect TCRdb's pipeline rather than the authors' work. Recorded for this sample are about 370,000 distinct CDR3 sequences; about 17% of them occurred a single time. The ten largest make up around 1.4% of the sample.

Overall results and qualifications from the work: In validation, the model predicted ophthalmopathy progression with 55% to 71% sensitivity and roughly 72% specificity; some twelve predicted patients were CT-confirmed with GO in a median of around 6 months. The 13-signature model separated ophthalmopathy from stable hyperthyroidism with roughly 90% sensitivity and approximately 83% specificity in cross-validation, and 80%/75% in the test set. Most expanded thyroid clonotypes with a frequency above 0.001 also appeared in blood, which suggests that blood repertoires may reflect the immune response in the thyroid. Sample size was not predetermined statistically, and investigators were not blinded to group allocation.

The ophthalmopathy patients had moderately to severely active disease, with a Clinical Activity Score of 3 or higher, a NOSPECS grade of 4 or higher, and a disease duration of less than 3 months. Anyone with other autoimmune diseases, uncontrolled infections, pregnancy or lactation was excluded from the study. Diagnosis was based on clinical symptoms, serum thyroxine, TRAb, thyroid ultrasound and orbital computed tomography. Using Ficoll-Paque density gradient centrifugation, PBMCs were isolated from 9 to 10 ml of fresh peripheral blood. Total RNA was extracted using Trizol reagent, and RNA quality was checked on an Agilent 2100 Bioanalyzer. This clonotype was seen many times. This receptor's antigen is unknown. No much larger clone is present one base from it, and per-base qualities are unavailable. The sequence was collected from a woman younger than 30 with Graves' ophthalmopathy. Donor details come from another sample of the same person, matched by shared clones. Material for sequencing was peripheral blood.

The sequenced DNA is TGTGCCACCAGCAGAGATTTGGGCCCCAATCAGCCCCAGCATTTT. Translated, it gives CATSRDLGPNQPQHF. This chain is built from TRBV15 and TRBJ1-5; the D gene lacks a confident call. Reading the germline V gene (reference sequence) gives CDR1 LNHNV and CDR2 YYDKDF. V drops 0 bases and J drops 3 bases, leaving 9 bases in between. There are 15 amino acids in the CDR3, from cysteine to phenylalanine inclusive. Only CDR3 DNA is held: 45 bases, read in frame from base 1.